These 9 T cell receptor beta chains share one sample of origin, sequenced in a study of blood T cells in healthy people across ages. Sample-barcoded 5' priming and a J-beta primer mix drove a second PCR of roughly 7 to 11 cycles. TCRdb re-called the 5' RACE reads with MiXCR, one entry per CDR3 protein. The table shows approximately 790,000 distinct CDR3 sequences, with 55% to 65% occurring only once. What was sequenced was blood. These receptors were collected from a man between 25 and 39 years old in good health.

This clonotype occurred once. V usage is TRBV7-3 and J usage is TRBJ2-5; the D is unclear. The end of the DNA fits TRBJ2-7 better, so the J call may be wrong. The V gene's germline CDR1 is SGHTA and CDR2 FQGTGA. The CDR3 is 14 residues long. The CDR3 is CASSFNGYTNEQYF. The CDR3 nucleotides read TGTGCCAGCAGCTTCAATGGATACACCAACGAGCAGTACTTC.

The chain joins TRBV29-1 to TRBJ1-5; D is perhaps TRBD1 (5 bases). CDR1 and CDR2 (germline): SQVTM, ANQGSEA. V lost 5 bases and J lost 5, with 10 bases in between. The CDR3 is 12 residues long. The CDR3 spells CSVPGGDQPQHF. The CDR3 DNA sequence: TGCAGCGTTCCCGGGGGGGATCAGCCCCAGCATTTT.

The chain employs TRBV7-6 and TRBJ1-5; D gene ambiguous. V lost 1 base and J lost 0, with 7 bases in between. CDR3 size: 15 residues. Per the germline V gene, CDR1 is SGHVS and CDR2 is FNYEAQ. The CDR3 DNA sequence: TGTGCCAGCAGCTTAGGAAGTTATAGCAATCAGCCCCAGCATTTT. This sequence encodes CASSLGSYSNQPQHF.

The chain combines TRBV5-1 with TRBJ2-7, with TRBD1 identical over 7 bases. Per germline, CDR1 SGHRS and CDR2 YFSETQ. The CDR3 runs 16 residues. With V trimmed by 0 bases and J by 0 bases, 6 bases remained unmatched. The CDR3 DNA is TGCGCCAGCAGCTTGGGGGGGACAGAGGACTCCTACGAGCAGTACTTC. As protein: CASSLGGTEDSYEQYF. Drawing the rest from reference TRBV5-1 and TRBJ2-7, the complete variable domain is KAGVTQTPRYLIKTRGQQVTLSCSPISGHRSVSWYQQTPGQGLQFLFEYFSETQRNKGNFPGRFSGRQFSNSRSEMNVSTLELGDSALYLCASSLGGTEDSYEQYFGPGTRLTVT.

V gene TRBV27 combines with J gene TRBJ2-7, with 7 bases matching TRBD2. The CDR3 covers 15 residues. The germline gives CDR1 MNHEY, CDR2 SMNVEV (reference sequence). V shed 4 bases, J shed 5 bases, and the junction held 11 bases outside the gene matches. The CDR3 region is CASSSRRGVMNEQYF. The CDR3 DNA reads as TGTGCCAGCAGTTCGCGACGGGGGGTGATGAACGAGCAGTACTTC.

This clonotype was seen a handful of times. A much larger clone sits a single nucleotide away, making a read error possible. J is TRBJ2-7 and V is TRBV7-2, with D hard to call. Trimming cost V 5 bases and J 3 bases, with 8 bases left between them. This CDR3 region has 12 residues. Germline CDR1 SGHTA, CDR2 FQGNSA. The CDR3 protein is CASSASGYEQYF. CDR3 bases: TGTGCCAGCAGCGCCTCAGGCTACGAGCAGTACTTC.

This chain joins TRBV4-2 and TRBJ2-1; TRBD2 matches at 9 bases. CDR1 is LGHNA, CDR2 YNFKEQ, per germline. V shed 3 bases and J 5 bases; nucleotides not matched to a gene: 5. This CDR3 region has 15 residues. This chain's CDR3 is CASSHQRGANNEQFF. CDR3 DNA sequence: TGTGCCAGCAGCCACCAGCGGGGGGCCAACAATGAGCAGTTCTTC.

This clonotype has just a few counts. V usage is TRBV13 and J usage is TRBJ2-7, with D tentatively TRBD1 (6 bases). Germline assignment: CDR1 PRHDT and CDR2 FYEKMQ (reference sequence). The CDR3 is made up of 13 amino acids. V lost 5 bases and J 3 bases, leaving 11 bases between the germline ends. The CDR3 coding sequence is TGTGCCAGCAGCGGGGACACCCACTACGAGCAGTACTTC. Protein sequence: CASSGDTHYEQYF.

The chain carries TRBV5-4 and TRBJ2-1; D unclear. Germline CDR1 and CDR2: SGHNT and YYREEE (reference sequence). The CDR3 contains 15 residues. With 0 bases removed from V and 2 bases from J, the gap between germline ends came to 9 bases. CDR3: CASSLDGRTYNEQFF. Written as DNA, the CDR3 is TGTGCCAGCAGCTTGGATGGACGAACCTACAATGAGCAGTTCTTC.